Listed below are T cell receptor beta chains from one sample, sequenced in a study of blood T cell repertoires in COVID-19. This table comes from immunoSEQ multiplex PCR, and its TCRdb copy is limited to in-frame clones, with some not included. Of a few hundred thousand clones in the sample, approximately 90% were seen once. Sequencing used PBMCs or T cells enriched from blood (not recorded which). These receptor sequences come from a woman in her 40s who had recovered from COVID-19. Each CDR3 is given with its conserved first and last residue. The D gene is left open where the match is weak. The size entry is marked missing in some rows and otherwise reads once, few, many or a size class.

TRBV11-2	NA	TRBJ1-3	NA	TGTGCCAGCAGCCCTGGGCGGCAGGGGTATGGAAACACCATATATTTT	CASSPGRQGYGNTIYF
TRBV7-2	NA	TRBJ2-3	NA	TGTGCCAGCAGCATCTCAGGGGCCAACAGAGATACGCAGTATTTT	CASSISGANRDTQYF
TRBV27	NA	TRBJ2-1	TRBD1	TGTGCCAGCAGTTTTAGGGACAGGGTACCGGGTGAGCAGTTCTTC	CASSFRDRVPGEQFF
TRBV28	once	TRBJ1-4	TRBD1	TGTGCCAGCAGCTGGACAGGCGGCTGGGGGAAACTGTTTTTT	CASSWTGGWGKLFF
TRBV9	NA	TRBJ2-2	TRBD2	TGTGCCAGCAGCCCCCCTAGCGGGAGGTACACCGGGGAGCTGTTTTTT	CASSPPSGRYTGELFF
TRBV9	NA	TRBJ2-2	TRBD2	TGTGCCAGCAGCTTCAGCGGGAGTTCGAACACCGGGGAGCTGTTTTTT	CASSFSGSSNTGELFF
TRBV19	NA	TRBJ1-5	NA	TGTGCCAGTAGTATCGGGGGTGGGCAGCCCCAGCATTTT	CASSIGGGQPQHF
TRBV11-2	NA	TRBJ2-4	TRBD1	TGTGCCAGCAGCTACTTAGGCAGGGGGCGAACCAAAAACATTCAGTACTTC	CASSYLGRGRTKNIQYF
TRBV11-1	NA	TRBJ2-1	TRBD2	TGTGCCAGCAGCTTAGGACTAGCGGGCTACAATGAGCAGTTCTTC	CASSLGLAGYNEQFF
TRBV7-2	NA	TRBJ2-5	NA	TGTGCCAGCAGCCGACCCGGGGGAGAGACCCAGTACTTC	CASSRPGGETQYF
TRBV7-9	NA	TRBJ1-6	TRBD1	TGTGCCAGCAGCCCCACAGGGGGAGATTCACCCCTCCACTTT	CASSPTGGDSPLHF
TRBV29-1	NA	TRBJ1-1	NA	TGCAGCGTCGCATTGTGGGGGGGGAACACTGAAGCTTTCTTT	CSVALWGGNTEAFF
TRBV7-2	NA	TRBJ2-3	NA	TGTGCCAGCAGCCCGGGGTCCTATACGCAGTATTTT	CASSPGSYTQYF
TRBV7-2	NA	TRBJ2-7	NA	TGTGCCAGCAGCTACCCTCCCGGGGACGAGCAGTACTTC	CASSYPPGDEQYF
TRBV27	NA	TRBJ2-5	TRBD2	TGTGCCAGCAGTTCATACCCAGGAGCGGGGGGGCAAGAGACCCAGTACTTC	CASSSYPGAGGQETQYF
TRBV27	NA	TRBJ1-1	NA	TGTGCCAGCAGCCTATTTATGAACACTGAAGCTTTCTTT	CASSLFMNTEAFF
TRBV7-9	NA	TRBJ2-2	NA	TGTGCCAGCAGCTCATCGAACACCGGGGAGCTGTTTTTT	CASSSSNTGELFF
TRBV5-8	NA	TRBJ2-5	TRBD1	TGTGCCAGCAGCCCAGGGGACAGCTACTACCAAGAGACCCAGTACTTC	CASSPGDSYYQETQYF
TRBV7-3	NA	TRBJ2-7	NA	TGTGCCAGCAGCCGCCCCCCGAACTTACCCCACGAGCAGTACTTC	CASSRPPNLPHEQYF
TRBV3-1/TRBV3-2	NA	TRBJ2-1	TRBD2	TGTGCCAGCAGCCTCCCACTAGCGGAGGATTACAATGAGCAGTTCTTC	CASSLPLAEDYNEQFF
TRBV25-1	few	TRBJ1-1	NA	TGTGCCAGCAGTGAATCAGGGGAGAGGAACACTGAAGCTTTCTTT	CASSESGERNTEAFF
TRBV5-1	NA	TRBJ2-7	NA	TGCGCCAGCAGCAAGGTCACGTCGGACAAAGCCTACGAGCAGTACTTC	CASSKVTSDKAYEQYF
TRBV24-1	NA	TRBJ1-4	TRBD1	TGTGCCACCAGTGACCCGGACAGGGGTGGAGGAAAACTGTTTTTT	CATSDPDRGGGKLFF
TRBV7-9	NA	TRBJ2-3	TRBD2	TGTGCCGGAGGGACTAGCGGGAGTTTGGATACGCAGTATTTT	CAGGTSGSLDTQYF
TRBV5-5	NA	TRBJ1-1	NA	TGTGCCAGCAGCTTCCTGACGGGGAACACTGAAGCTTTCTTT	CASSFLTGNTEAFF